A single sample gave rise to the 21 T cell receptor beta chains below, sequenced in a study of blood T cell repertoires in COVID-19 (dated by TCRdb to 2020 to 2022). Libraries came from the immunoSEQ multiplex PCR assay. TCRdb took this table from immuneACCESS and kept in-frame rearrangements with V and J called. Such tables lack part of the clones; where checked against another copy, unresolved V genes explain under half of the gap, and the rest is unexplained. A total of roughly 75,000 clones appear in this sample, about 80% of them only once. Together, the top ten hold approximately 30% of the sample. Material: peripheral blood. These receptors came from a man in his sixties or seventies with acute or convalescent COVID-19.

The V and J genes are TRBV20-1 and TRBJ1-4; D perhaps matches TRBD1 (5 bases). The CDR3 is made up of 15 amino acids. V was cut by 3 bases and J by 1 base, with 12 bases left in between. The germline V gene encodes CDR1 DFQATT and CDR2 SNEGSKA (reference sequence). This chain's CDR3 is CSASRGTLTNEKLFF. In DNA, the CDR3 is TGCAGTGCTAGTCGAGGGACTTTAACTAATGAAAAACTGTTTTTT.

The V gene is TRBV10-3, the J gene TRBJ1-1; D gene ambiguous. CDR1 ENHRY and CDR2 SYGVKD come from the germline V gene. This CDR3 has 12 residues. V lost 8 bases to trimming and J lost 0 bases, with 7 bases between them. The CDR3 reads CAISPLNTEAFF. CDR3 nucleotide sequence: TGTGCCATCTCTCCTCTGAACACTGAAGCTTTCTTT.

This chain links TRBV27 with TRBJ2-4; no definite D call. V lost 6 bases, J lost 7 bases, and 10 bases lay in between. Germline lookup yields CDR1 MNHEY and CDR2 SMNVEV (reference sequence). This CDR3 is 12 amino acids long. The CDR3 sequence is CASRSPRNIQYF. The CDR3 nucleotides read TGTGCCAGCAGGTCCCCTCGGAACATTCAGTACTTC.

On this clone: Additional DNA sequences in this sample encode the identical CDR3. The chain links TRBV29-1 to TRBJ1-2, with D possibly being TRBD1 (5 bases). This CDR3 has 10 residues. Germline V gene lookup returns CDR1 SQVTM and CDR2 ANQGSEA. The V end was cut by 2 bases, the J end by 8 bases, with 6 bases between. The CDR3 reads CSVETGGYTF. CDR3 coding DNA: TGCAGCGTTGAAACAGGCGGCTACACCTTC.

This clone was detected only a few times. The V and J genes are TRBV6-5 and TRBJ2-7, with TRBD2 matching 9 bases. The CDR3 contains 15 residues. Germline V CDR1 and CDR2: MNHEY, SVGAGI. Trimming removed 4 bases from V and 3 bases from J; junction bases left unmatched: 7. The CDR3 DNA reads as TGTGCCAGCAGTTCCCCGACTAGCGGAGTCTACGAGCAGTACTTC. It codes for CASSSPTSGVYEQYF.

This chain links TRBV6-5 with TRBJ1-5; D is ambiguous. Trimming left V 6 bases short and J 1 base short, with 7 bases between. The CDR3 length is 13 residues. Looked up from germline, CDR1 is MNHEY and CDR2 is SVGAGI. In DNA, the CDR3 is TGTGCCAGCAGAGCGGGGAGCAATCAGCCCCAGCATTTT. Translation gives CASRAGSNQPQHF.

The gene calls are TRBV18 and TRBJ1-1; D perhaps matches TRBD1 (6 bases). The CDR3 consists of 13 residues. Trimming removed 3 bases from V and 10 bases from J, with 15 bases in between. CDR1 and CDR2 from the germline V gene are KGHSH and LQKENI. CDR3 protein: CASSPYQGPRAFF. CDR3 bases: TGTGCCAGCTCACCCTACCAGGGGCCGAGAGCTTTCTTT.

This chain joins TRBV15 and TRBJ2-1; 10 bases align to TRBD1. The CDR3 consists of 16 residues. Germline CDR1 reads LNHNV; CDR2 reads YYDKDF (reference sequence). Trimming cost V 5 bases and J 7 bases; bases outside gene matches: 11. The CDR3 region is CATSGPDRGGLNEQFF. CDR3 DNA: TGTGCCACCAGCGGACCGGACAGGGGGGGATTGAATGAGCAGTTCTTC.

This clone came up a few times. This rearrangement joins TRBV2 to TRBJ1-5, with a tentative D call TRBD1 (5 bases). The CDR3 is 13 residues long. From germline, CDR1 is SNHLY and CDR2 FYNNEI. V was shortened by 8 bases and J by 2 bases, with 10 bases between the two germline ends. The CDR3 region has the DNA TGTGCCAGCGCCAGGGAGGGCAATCAGCCCCAGCATTTT. As protein: CASAREGNQPQHF.

The chain is built from TRBV29-1 and TRBJ2-3; 8 bases are a match to TRBD2. The CDR3 spans 16 residues. J was trimmed by 0 bases and V by 7 bases; bases with no gene match: 12. CDR1 SQVTM and CDR2 ANQGSEA come from the germline V gene. The CDR3 bases are TGCAGCGCCCCCGAGGCCCCTAGCGGGAGCACAGATACGCAGTATTTT. As protein: CSAPEAPSGSTDTQYF.

The chain joins TRBV6-5 to TRBJ2-1, with 11 bases aligning to TRBD2. The junction had 4 bases not matched to a gene; V was cut back by 0 bases and J by 6 bases. This CDR3 spans 16 amino acids. The V gene's germline CDR1 is MNHEY and CDR2 SVGAGI. The CDR3 loop reads CASSYSTSGIGNEQFF. CDR3 nucleotides: TGTGCCAGCAGTTACTCGACTAGCGGGATAGGCAATGAGCAGTTCTTC.

The count of this clone is one. The rearrangement uses TRBV6-5 and TRBJ2-7; 7 positions agree with TRBD1. The CDR3 loop spans 15 amino acids. With 11 bases clipped from V and 3 bases from J, the junction kept 16 bases outside the gene matches. The germline gives CDR1 MNHEY, CDR2 SVGAGI. The CDR3 sequence is CAGQPRTGENYEQYF. In DNA, the CDR3 is TGTGCCGGGCAACCCCGAACAGGGGAGAACTACGAGCAGTACTTC.

The chain links TRBV24-1 to TRBJ2-1; TRBD2 agrees at 8 bases. J gave up 2 bases and V 1 base, and 6 bases lay outside the gene matches. CDR1 is KGHDR, CDR2 SFDVKD, per germline. The CDR3 length is 17 residues. CDR3 DNA sequence: TGTGCCACCAGTGATTTCGATAGCGGGAAGGCCTACAATGAGCAGTTCTTC. Its translation is CATSDFDSGKAYNEQFF.

V usage is TRBV25-1 and J usage is TRBJ2-5; D might be TRBD2 (7 bases). The CDR3 extends over 14 amino acids. Trimming stripped 2 bases from V and 5 bases from J, with 12 bases between. Germline-derived CDR1 and CDR2 are MGHDK and SYGVNS. CDR3 region: CASSEEGGRETQYF. For the CDR3, the DNA is TGTGCCAGCAGTGAAGAGGGGGGGAGGGAGACCCAGTACTTC. The full variable domain, with the rest looked up from reference TRBV25-1 and TRBJ2-5, is EADIYQTPRYLVIGTGKKITLECSQTMGHDKMYWYQQDPGMELHLIHYSYGVNSTEKGDLSSESTVSRIRTEHFPLTLESARPSHTSQYLCASSEEGGRETQYFGPGTRLLVL.

J is TRBJ1-2 and V is TRBV28; 7 positions agree with TRBD1. Per germline, CDR1 MDHEN and CDR2 SYDVKM. The CDR3 is 15 amino acids. V lost 4 bases to trimming and J lost 5 bases; unmatched junction nucleotides: 10. This CDR3 reads CASSSGLMTGYGYTF. The DNA for the CDR3 is TGTGCCAGCAGTTCGGGTCTTATGACAGGGTATGGCTACACCTTC.

V gene TRBV24-1 combines with J gene TRBJ1-5, with D possibly matching TRBD1 (5 bases). CDR3 length: 15 residues. Germline lookup yields CDR1 KGHDR and CDR2 SFDVKD. V lost 2 bases and J lost 3, with 10 bases in between. CDR3 sequence (DNA): TGTGCCACCAGTGATTCCGACAGTTTCAATCAGCCCCAGCATTTT. It translates to CATSDSDSFNQPQHF.

This chain uses TRBV6-5 with TRBJ1-5, with 7 bases lining up with TRBD1. This CDR3 is built from 14 residues. Trimming removed 6 bases from V and 3 bases from J; junction bases left unmatched: 5. Germline-derived CDR1 and CDR2 are MNHEY and SVGAGI. The CDR3: CASRGGQSNQPQHF. DNA for the CDR3: TGTGCCAGCAGGGGGGGACAGTCCAATCAGCCCCAGCATTTT.

The chain uses TRBV24-1 and TRBJ1-1, with a possible D match to TRBD1 (5 bases). CDR3 size: 14 residues. In germline, CDR1 is KGHDR, CDR2 SFDVKD. V shed 4 bases and J shed 5 bases, with 13 bases lying between them. This chain's CDR3 is CATSEAGLGTEAFF. The CDR3, as DNA: TGTGCCACCAGTGAAGCAGGGTTGGGGACTGAAGCTTTCTTT.

This sequence joins TRBV29-1 and TRBJ1-1; no clear D gene. Germline V gene lookup returns CDR1 SQVTM and CDR2 ANQGSEA. CDR3 length equals 12 residues. Deletions cut 7 bases from V and 2 bases from J, with 11 bases between. The DNA of the CDR3 is TGCAGCGCCGCAGAGGGTAACACTGAAGCTTTCTTT. The encoded protein is CSAAEGNTEAFF.

The chain carries TRBV2 and TRBJ2-5; a weak D match, TRBD1 (6 bases). Trimming left V 4 bases short and J 4 bases short, with 13 bases between. The V gene's germline CDR1 is SNHLY and CDR2 FYNNEI. The length of the CDR3 is 14 residues. CDR3 sequence: CASSGPTGLETQYF. CDR3 coding DNA: TGTGCCAGCAGTGGCCCTACAGGGTTAGAGACCCAGTACTTC.

J is TRBJ2-1 and V is TRBV3-1 (or the pseudogene TRBV3-2), with 9 nucleotides matching TRBD2. After removal of 4 bases from V and 7 bases from J, the junction contained 5 bases not matched to a gene. Germline V CDR1 and CDR2: LGHDT, YNNKEL (reference sequence). The CDR3 loop spans 14 amino acids. CDR3 DNA sequence: TGTGCCAGCAGCCTGGATAGCGGGAGAAATGAGCAGTTCTTC. Its protein is CASSLDSGRNEQFF.